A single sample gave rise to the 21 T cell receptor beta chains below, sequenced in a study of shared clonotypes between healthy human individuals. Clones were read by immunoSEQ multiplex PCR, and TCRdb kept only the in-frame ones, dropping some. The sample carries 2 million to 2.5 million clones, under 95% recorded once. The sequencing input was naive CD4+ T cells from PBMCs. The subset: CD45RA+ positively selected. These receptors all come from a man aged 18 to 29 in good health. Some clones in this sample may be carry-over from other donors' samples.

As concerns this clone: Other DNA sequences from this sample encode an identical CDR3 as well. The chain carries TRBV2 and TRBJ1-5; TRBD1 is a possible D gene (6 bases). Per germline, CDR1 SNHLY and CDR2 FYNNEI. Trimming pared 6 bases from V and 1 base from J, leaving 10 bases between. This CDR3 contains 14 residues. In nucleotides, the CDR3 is TGTGCCAGCAGCGCCGGACAGAGCAATCAGCCCCAGCATTTT. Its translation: CASSAGQSNQPQHF.

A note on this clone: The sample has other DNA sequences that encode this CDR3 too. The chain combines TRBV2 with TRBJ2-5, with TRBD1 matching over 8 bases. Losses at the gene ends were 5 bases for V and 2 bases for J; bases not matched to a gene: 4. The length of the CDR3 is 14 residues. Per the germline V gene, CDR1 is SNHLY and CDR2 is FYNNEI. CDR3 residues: CASSSDRGQETQYF. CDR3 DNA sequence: TGTGCCAGCAGTTCCGACAGGGGACAAGAGACCCAGTACTTC.

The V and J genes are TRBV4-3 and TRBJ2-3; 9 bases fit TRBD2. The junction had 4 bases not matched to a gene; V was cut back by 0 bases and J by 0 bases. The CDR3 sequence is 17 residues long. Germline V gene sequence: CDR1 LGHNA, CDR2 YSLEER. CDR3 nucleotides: TGCGCCAGCAGCCAAGAGACTAGCGGTACTAGCACAGATACGCAGTATTTT. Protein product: CASSQETSGTSTDTQYF.

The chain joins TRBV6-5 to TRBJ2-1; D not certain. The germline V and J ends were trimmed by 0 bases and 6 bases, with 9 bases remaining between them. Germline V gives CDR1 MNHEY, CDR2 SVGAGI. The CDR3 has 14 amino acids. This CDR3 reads CASSYSSVLNEQFF. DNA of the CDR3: TGTGCCAGCAGTTACTCTTCTGTTCTCAATGAGCAGTTCTTC.

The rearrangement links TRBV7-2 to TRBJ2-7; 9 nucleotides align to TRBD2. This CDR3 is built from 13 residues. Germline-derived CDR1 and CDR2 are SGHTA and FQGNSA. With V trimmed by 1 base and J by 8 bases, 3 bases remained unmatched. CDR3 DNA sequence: TGTGCCAGCAGCTTAGAGACTAGCGGAAAGCAGTACTTC. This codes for CASSLETSGKQYF. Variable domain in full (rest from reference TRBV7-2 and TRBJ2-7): GAGVSQSPSNKVTEKGKDVELRCDPISGHTALYWYRQSLGQGLEFLIYFQGNSAPDKSGLPSDRFSAERTGGSVSTLTIQRTQQEDSAVYLCASSLETSGKQYFGPGTRLTVT.

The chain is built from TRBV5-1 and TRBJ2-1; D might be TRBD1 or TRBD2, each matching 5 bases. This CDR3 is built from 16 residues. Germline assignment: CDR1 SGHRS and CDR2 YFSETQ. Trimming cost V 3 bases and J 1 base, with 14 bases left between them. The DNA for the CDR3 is TGCGCCAGCAGCTGGGGACCGGAAGGATCCTACAATGAGCAGTTCTTC. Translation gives CASSWGPEGSYNEQFF.

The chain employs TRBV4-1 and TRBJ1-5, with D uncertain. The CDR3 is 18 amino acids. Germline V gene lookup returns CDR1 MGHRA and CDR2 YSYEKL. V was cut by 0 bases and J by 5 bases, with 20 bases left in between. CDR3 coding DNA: TGCGCCAGCAGCCAAGACCCCCTGACGTCCGATATATATCAGCCCCAGCATTTT. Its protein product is CASSQDPLTSDIYQPQHF.

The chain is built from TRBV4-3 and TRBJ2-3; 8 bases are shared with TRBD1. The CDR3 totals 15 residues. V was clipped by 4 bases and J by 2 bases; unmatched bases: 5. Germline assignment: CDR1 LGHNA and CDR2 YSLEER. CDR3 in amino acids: CASSLRGPTTDTQYF. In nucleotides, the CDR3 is TGCGCCAGCAGCCTCAGGGGGCCAACCACAGATACGCAGTATTTT.

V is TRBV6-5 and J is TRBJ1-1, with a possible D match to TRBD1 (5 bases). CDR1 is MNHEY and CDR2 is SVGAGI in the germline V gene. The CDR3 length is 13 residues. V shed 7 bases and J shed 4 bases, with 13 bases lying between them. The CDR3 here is CASTQGRSTEAFF. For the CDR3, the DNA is TGTGCCAGCACTCAGGGTCGGTCCACTGAAGCTTTCTTT.

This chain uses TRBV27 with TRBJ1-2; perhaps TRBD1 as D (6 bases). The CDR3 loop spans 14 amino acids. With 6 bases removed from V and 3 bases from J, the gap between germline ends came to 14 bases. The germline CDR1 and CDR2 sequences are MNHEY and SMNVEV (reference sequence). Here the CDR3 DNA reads TGTGCCAGCAGCTCCCTTGGACAGTACTATGGCTACACCTTC. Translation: CASSSLGQYYGYTF.

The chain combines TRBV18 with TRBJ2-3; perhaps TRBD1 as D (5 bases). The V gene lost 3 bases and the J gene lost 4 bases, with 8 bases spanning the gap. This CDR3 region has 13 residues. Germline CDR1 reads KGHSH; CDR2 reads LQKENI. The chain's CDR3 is CASSPSRADTQYF. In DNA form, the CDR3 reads TGTGCCAGCTCACCCTCCAGGGCAGATACGCAGTATTTT. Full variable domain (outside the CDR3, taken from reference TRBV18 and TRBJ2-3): NAGVMQNPRHLVRRRGQEARLRCSPMKGHSHVYWYRQLPEEGLKFMVYLQKENIIDESGMPKERFSAEFPKEGPSILRIQQVVRGDSAAYFCASSPSRADTQYFGPGTRLTVL.

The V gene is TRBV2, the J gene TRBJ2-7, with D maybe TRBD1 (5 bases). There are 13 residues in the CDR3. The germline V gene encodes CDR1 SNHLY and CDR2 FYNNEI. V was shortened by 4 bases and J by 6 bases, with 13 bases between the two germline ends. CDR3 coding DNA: TGTGCCAGCAGTGGTCGCAGGGAAGGCGAGCAGTACTTC. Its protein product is CASSGRREGEQYF.

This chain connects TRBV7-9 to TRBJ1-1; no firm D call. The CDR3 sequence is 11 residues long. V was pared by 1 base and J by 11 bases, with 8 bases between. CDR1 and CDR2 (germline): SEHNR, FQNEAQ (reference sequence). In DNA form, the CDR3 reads TGTGCCAGCAGCTTAGACCGCAGGGCTTTCTTT. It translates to CASSLDRRAFF.

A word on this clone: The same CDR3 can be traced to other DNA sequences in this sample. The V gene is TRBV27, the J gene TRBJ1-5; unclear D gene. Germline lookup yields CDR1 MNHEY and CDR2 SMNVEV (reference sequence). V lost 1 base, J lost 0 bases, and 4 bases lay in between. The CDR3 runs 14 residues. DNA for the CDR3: TGTGCCAGCAGTTTATGGGGTAGCAATCAGCCCCAGCATTTT. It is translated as CASSLWGSNQPQHF.

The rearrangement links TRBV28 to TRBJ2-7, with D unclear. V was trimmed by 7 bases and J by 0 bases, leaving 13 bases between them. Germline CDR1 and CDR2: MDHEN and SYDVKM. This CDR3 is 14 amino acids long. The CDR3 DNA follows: TGTGCCAGCACCGATAGCCTTGCCTCCTACGAGCAGTACTTC. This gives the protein CASTDSLASYEQYF.

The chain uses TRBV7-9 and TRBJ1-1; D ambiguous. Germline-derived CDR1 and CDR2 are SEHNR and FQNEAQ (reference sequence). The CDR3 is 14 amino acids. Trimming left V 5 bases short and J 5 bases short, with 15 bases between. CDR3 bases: TGTGCCAGCAGCATTGACACGGGCAGGACTGAAGCTTTCTTT. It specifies CASSIDTGRTEAFF.

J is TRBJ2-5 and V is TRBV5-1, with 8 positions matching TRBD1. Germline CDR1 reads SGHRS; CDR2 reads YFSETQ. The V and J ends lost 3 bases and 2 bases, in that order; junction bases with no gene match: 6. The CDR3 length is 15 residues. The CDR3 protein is CASSSQQGVQETQYF. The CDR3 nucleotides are TGCGCCAGCAGCTCACAACAGGGGGTACAAGAGACCCAGTACTTC.

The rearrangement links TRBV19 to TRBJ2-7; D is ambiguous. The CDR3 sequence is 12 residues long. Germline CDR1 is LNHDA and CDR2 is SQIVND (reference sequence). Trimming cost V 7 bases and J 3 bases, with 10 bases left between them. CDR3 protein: CASTGQNYEQYF. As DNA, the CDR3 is TGTGCCAGTACCGGGCAGAACTACGAGCAGTACTTC.

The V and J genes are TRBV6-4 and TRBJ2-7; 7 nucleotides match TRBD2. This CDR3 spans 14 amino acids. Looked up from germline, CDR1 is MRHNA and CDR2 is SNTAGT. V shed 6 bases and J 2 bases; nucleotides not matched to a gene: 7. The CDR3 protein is CASRYAGDPYEQYF. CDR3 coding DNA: TGTGCCAGCAGGTACGCGGGAGACCCCTACGAGCAGTACTTC.

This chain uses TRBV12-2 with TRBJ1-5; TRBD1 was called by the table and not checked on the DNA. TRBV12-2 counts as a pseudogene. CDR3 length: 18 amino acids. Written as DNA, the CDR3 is TGTGCAAGTCGCTTACTCGACAGGGGGCTGGGCGGCAATCAGCCCCAGCATTTT. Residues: CASRLLDRGLGGNQPQHF.

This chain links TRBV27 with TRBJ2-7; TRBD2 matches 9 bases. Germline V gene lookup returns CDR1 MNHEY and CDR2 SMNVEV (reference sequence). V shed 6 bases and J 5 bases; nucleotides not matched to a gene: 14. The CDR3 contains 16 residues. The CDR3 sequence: CASSRNGVAGVHEQYF. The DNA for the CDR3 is TGTGCCAGCAGCCGGAATGGGGTAGCGGGAGTCCACGAGCAGTACTTC.